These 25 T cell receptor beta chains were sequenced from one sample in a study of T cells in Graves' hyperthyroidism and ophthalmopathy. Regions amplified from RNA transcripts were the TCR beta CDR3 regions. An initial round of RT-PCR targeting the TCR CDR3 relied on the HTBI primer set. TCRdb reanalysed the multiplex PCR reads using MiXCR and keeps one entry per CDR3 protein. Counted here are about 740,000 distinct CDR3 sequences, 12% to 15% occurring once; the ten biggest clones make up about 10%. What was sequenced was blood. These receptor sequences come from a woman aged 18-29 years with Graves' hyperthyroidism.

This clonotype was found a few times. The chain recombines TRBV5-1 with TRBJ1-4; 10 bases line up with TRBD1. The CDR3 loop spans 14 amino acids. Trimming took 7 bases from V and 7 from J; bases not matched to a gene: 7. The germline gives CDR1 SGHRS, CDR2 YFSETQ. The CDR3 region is CASSDRGRGEKLFF. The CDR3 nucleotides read TGCGCCAGCTCGGACAGGGGGAGAGGTGAAAAACTGTTTTTT.

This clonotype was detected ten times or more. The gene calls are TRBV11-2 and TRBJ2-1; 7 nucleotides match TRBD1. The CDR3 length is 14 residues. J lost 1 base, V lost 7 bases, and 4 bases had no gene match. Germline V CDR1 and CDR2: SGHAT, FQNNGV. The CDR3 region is CASTGTVSYNEQFF. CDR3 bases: TGTGCCAGCACCGGGACAGTTTCCTACAATGAGCAGTTCTTC.

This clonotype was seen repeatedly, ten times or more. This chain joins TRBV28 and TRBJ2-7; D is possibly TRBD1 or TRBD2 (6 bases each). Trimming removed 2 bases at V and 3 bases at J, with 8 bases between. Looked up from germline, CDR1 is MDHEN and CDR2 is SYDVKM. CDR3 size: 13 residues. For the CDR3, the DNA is TGTGCCAGCAGTTTAAGGGGGGACTACGAGCAGTACTTC. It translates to CASSLRGDYEQYF.

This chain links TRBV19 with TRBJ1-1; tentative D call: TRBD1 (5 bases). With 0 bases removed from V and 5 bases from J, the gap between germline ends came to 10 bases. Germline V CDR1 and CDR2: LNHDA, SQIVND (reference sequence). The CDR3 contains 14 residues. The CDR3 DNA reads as TGTGCCAGTAGTATAGATACGGGGGTGACTGAAGCTTTCTTT. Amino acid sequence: CASSIDTGVTEAFF.

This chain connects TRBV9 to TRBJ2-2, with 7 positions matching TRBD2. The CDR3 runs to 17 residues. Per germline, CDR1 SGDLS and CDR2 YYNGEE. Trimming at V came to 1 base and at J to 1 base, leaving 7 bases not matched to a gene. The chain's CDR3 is CASSVLERDENTGELFF. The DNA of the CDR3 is TGTGCCAGCAGCGTACTTGAGCGGGATGAGAACACCGGGGAGCTGTTTTTT.

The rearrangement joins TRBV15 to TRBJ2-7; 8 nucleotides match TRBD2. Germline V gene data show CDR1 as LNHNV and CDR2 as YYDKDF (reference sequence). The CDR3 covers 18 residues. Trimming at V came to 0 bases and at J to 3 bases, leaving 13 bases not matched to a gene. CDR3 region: CATSREFSGAWDFYEQYF. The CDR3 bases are TGTGCCACCAGCAGAGAGTTTAGCGGGGCCTGGGACTTCTACGAGCAGTACTTC.

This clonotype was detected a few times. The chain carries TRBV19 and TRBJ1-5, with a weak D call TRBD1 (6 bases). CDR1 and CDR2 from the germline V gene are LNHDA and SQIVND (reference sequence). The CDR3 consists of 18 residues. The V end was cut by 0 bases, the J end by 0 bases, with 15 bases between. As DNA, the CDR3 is TGTGCCAGTAGTATAGATTTGTCCAGGGGTTATAGCAATCAGCCCCAGCATTTT. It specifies CASSIDLSRGYSNQPQHF.

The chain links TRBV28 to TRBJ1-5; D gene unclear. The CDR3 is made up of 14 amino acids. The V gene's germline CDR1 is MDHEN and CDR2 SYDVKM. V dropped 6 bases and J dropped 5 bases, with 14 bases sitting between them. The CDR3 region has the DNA TGTGCCAGCAGGACCTTTGGAGGAGATCAGCCCCAGCATTTT. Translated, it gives CASRTFGGDQPQHF.

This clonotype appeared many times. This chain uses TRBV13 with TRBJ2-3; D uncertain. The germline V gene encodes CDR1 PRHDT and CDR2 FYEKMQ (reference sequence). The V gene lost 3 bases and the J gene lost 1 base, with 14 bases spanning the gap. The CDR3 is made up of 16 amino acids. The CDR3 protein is CASSFGTNLGTDTQYF. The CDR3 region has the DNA TGTGCCAGCAGCTTCGGTACAAACCTAGGCACAGATACGCAGTATTTT. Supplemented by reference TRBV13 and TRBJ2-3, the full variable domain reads AAGVIQSPRHLIKEKRETATLKCYPIPRHDTVYWYQQGPGQDPQFLISFYEKMQSDKGSIPDRFSAQQFSDYHSELNMSSLELGDSALYFCASSFGTNLGTDTQYFGPGTRLTVL.

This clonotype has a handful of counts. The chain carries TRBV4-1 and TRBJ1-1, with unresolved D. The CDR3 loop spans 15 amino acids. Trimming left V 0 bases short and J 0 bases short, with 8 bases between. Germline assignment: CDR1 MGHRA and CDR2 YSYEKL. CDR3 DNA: TGCGCCAGCAGCCAAGAAGAGGAAATGAACACTGAAGCTTTCTTT. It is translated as CASSQEEEMNTEAFF.

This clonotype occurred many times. The CDR3 protein is CSAPPGLAALDTQYF. The CDR3 coding sequence is TGCAGTGCTCCCCCGGGACTAGCGGCTCTAGATACGCAGTATTTT. V is TRBV20-1 and J is TRBJ2-3; TRBD2 aligns across 11 bases. CDR1 and CDR2 from the germline V gene are DFQATT and SNEGSKA (reference sequence). CDR3 length: 15 residues. Germline trimming cut 5 bases from V and 5 bases from J; bases unmatched to any gene: 9.

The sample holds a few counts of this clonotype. The DNA of the CDR3 is TGTGCCAGCGGGACTGTCTCTGGGGCCAACGTCCTGACTTTC. This translates into CASGTVSGANVLTF. The chain couples TRBV27 to TRBJ2-6, with a possible D match to TRBD2 (6 bases). V gave up 8 bases and J gave up 0 bases, with 8 bases separating them. The CDR3 length is 14 residues. Germline V gene sequence: CDR1 MNHEY, CDR2 SMNVEV (reference sequence).

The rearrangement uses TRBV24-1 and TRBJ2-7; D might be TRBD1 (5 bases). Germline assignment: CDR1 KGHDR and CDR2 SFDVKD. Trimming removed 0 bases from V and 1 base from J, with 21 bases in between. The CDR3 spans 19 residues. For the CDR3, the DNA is TGTGCCACCAGTGATTTGCCCCATTATGGGGCTGGAACTTCCTACGAGCAGTACTTC. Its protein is CATSDLPHYGAGTSYEQYF.

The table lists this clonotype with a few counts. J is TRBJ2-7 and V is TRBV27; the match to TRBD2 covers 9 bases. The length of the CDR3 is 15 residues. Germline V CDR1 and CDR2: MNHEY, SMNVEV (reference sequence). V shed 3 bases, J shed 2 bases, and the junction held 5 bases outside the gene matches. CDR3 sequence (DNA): TGTGCCAGCAGTTTGGATAGCGGGAGACCCTACGAGCAGTACTTC. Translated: CASSLDSGRPYEQYF.

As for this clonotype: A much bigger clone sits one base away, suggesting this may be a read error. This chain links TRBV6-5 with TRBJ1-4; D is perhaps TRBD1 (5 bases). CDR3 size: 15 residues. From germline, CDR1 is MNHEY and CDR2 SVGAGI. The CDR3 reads CASNYSTRAREKLFF. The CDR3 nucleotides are TGTGCCAGCAATTACTCGACCAGGGCCCGCGAAAAACTGTTTTTT.

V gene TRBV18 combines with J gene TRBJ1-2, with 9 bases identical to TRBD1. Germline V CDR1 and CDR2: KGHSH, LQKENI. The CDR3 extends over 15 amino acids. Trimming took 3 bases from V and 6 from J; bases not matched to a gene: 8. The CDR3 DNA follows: TGTGCCAGCTCACCGATTCTCGGGACAGGGAATGGCTACACCTTC. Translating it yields CASSPILGTGNGYTF.

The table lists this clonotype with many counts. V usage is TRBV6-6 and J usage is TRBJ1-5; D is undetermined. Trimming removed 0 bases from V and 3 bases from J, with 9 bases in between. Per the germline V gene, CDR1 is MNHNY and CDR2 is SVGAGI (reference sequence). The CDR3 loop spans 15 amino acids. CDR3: CASSYSLSLNQPQHF. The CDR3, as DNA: TGTGCCAGCAGTTACTCGTTAAGCCTCAATCAGCCCCAGCATTTT.

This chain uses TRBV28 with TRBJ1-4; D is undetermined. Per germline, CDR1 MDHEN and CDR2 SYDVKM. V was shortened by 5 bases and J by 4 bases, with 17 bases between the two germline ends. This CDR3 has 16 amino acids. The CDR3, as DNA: TGTGCCAGCAGTCCGCCTCCGTCGACTCTTAATGAAAAACTGTTTTTT. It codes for CASSPPPSTLNEKLFF.

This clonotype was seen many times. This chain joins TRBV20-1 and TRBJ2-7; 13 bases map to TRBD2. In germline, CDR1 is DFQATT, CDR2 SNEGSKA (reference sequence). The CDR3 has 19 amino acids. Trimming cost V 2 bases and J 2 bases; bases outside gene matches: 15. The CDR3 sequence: CSARNSSTSGRALAYEQYF. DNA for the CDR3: TGCAGTGCTAGAAACTCCTCAACTAGCGGGAGGGCGCTAGCCTACGAGCAGTACTTC.

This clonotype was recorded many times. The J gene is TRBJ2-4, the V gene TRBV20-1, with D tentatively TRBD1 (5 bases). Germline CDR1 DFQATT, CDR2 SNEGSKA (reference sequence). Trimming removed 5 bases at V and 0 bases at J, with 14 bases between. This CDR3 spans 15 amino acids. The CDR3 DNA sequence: TGCAGTGCTCAAGAGACAGAGACAGCCAAAAACATTCAGTACTTC. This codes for CSAQETETAKNIQYF.

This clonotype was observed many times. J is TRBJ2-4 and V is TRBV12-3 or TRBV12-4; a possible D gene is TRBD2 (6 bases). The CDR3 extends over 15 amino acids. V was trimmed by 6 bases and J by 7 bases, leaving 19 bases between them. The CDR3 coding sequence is TGTGCCAGCAGCCCCGTTTCGGGGGATAGGAACATTCAGTACTTC. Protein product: CASSPVSGDRNIQYF.

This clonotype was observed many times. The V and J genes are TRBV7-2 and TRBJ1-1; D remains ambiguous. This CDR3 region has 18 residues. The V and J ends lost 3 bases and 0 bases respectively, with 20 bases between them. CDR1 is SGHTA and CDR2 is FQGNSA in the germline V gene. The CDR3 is CASSFGRPHSSVNTEAFF. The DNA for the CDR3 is TGTGCCAGCAGCTTTGGCAGGCCCCACTCCTCCGTGAACACTGAAGCTTTCTTT.

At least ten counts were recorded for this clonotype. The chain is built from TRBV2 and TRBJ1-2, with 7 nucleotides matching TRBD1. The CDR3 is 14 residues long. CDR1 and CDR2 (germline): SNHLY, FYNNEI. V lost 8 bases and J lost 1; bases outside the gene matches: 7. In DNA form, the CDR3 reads TGTGCCAGCGGTTCGGACAGGATTAACTATGGCTACACCTTC. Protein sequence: CASGSDRINYGYTF.

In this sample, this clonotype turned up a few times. CDR3 bases: TGTGCCAGCAGCTTAGGCAGAGTCTCGAACACTGAAGCTTTCTTT. Translated: CASSLGRVSNTEAFF. This chain joins TRBV7-9 and TRBJ1-1; the D is unclear. V gave up 1 base and J gave up 1 base, with 10 bases separating them. Germline V lookup: CDR1 SEHNR, CDR2 FQNEAQ (reference sequence). The CDR3 extends over 15 amino acids. Combining the CDR3 with reference TRBV7-9 and TRBJ1-1 gives the whole variable domain DTGVSQNPRHKITKRGQNVTFRCDPISEHNRLYWYRQTLGQGPEFLTYFQNEAQLEKSRLLSDRFSAERPKGSFSTLEIQRTEQGDSAMYLCASSLGRVSNTEAFFGQGTRLTVV.

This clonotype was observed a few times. CDR3 loop: CASSLWTGGNSPLHF. In nucleotides, the CDR3 is TGTGCCAGCAGCCTCTGGACGGGGGGAAATTCACCCCTCCACTTT. The chain carries TRBV2 and TRBJ1-6; possibly TRBD1 for D (5 bases). CDR3 size: 15 residues. The V gene's germline CDR1 is SNHLY and CDR2 FYNNEI. Between the trimmed V and J ends, which lost 6 bases and 7 bases, there was a span of 16 bases.